The entry that follows covers one TCR beta chain sequence. Antigen specificity is unknown. The data derive from a study of cytomegalovirus exposure and HLA in healthy donors. The PCR employed 60 Vbeta primers together with 13 Jbeta primers. TCRdb's table, derived via immunoSEQ multiplex PCR, lists solely in-frame clones and lacks some. The profile shows about 130,000 clones, 79% of them singletons. Germline lookup yields CDR1 SGHAT and CDR2 FQNNGV. V shed 3 bases, J shed 4 bases, and the junction held 1 base outside the gene matches. There are 14 residues in the CDR3. General study results and limits: Earlier results showed most TCR beta V segments being productive about 87% or about 30% of the time. The study found most TCR sequences rare, yet found some public TCRs in many donors. Follow-up analysis seemed to connect common viral pathogens with several of the most significant clusters identified.

This sequence originates from a young man in good health and CMV-seronegative. Sequenced material: PBMCs. This chain uses TRBV11-2 with TRBJ1-2; 11 bases align to TRBD1. The CDR3 spells CASSFGQGAYGYTF. The CDR3 nucleotides are TGTGCCAGCAGCTTTGGACAGGGGGCCTATGGCTACACCTTC.